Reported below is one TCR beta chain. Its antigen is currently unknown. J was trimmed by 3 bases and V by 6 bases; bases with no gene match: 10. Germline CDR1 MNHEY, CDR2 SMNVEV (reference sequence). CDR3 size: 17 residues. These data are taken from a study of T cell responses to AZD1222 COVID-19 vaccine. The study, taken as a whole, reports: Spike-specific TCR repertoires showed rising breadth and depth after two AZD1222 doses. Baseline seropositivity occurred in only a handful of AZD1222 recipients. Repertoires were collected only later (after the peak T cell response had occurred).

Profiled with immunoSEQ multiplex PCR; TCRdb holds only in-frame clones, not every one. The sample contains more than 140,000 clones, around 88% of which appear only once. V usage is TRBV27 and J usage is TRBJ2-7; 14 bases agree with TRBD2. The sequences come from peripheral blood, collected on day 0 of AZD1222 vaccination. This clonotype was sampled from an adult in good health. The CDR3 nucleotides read TGTGCCAGCAGCTCGAGGTGGACTAGCGGGAGGCACTACGAGCAGTACTTC. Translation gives CASSSRWTSGRHYEQYF.